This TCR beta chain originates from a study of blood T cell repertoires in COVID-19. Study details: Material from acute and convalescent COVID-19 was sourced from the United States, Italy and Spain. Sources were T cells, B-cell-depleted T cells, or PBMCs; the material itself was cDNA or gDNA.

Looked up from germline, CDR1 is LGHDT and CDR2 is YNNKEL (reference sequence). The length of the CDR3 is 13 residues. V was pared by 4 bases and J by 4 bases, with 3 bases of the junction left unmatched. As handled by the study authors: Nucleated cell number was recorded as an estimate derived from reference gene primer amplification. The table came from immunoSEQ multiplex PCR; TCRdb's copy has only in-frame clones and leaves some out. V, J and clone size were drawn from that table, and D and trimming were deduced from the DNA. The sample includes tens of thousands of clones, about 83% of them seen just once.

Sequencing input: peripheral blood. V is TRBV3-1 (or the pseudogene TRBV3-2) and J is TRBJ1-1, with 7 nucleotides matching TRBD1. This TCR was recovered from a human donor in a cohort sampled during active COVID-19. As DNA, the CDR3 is TGTGCCAGCAGCCCCAGGGGGAGCACTGAAGCTTTCTTT. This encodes CASSPRGSTEAFF.